This TCR beta chain comes out of a study of blood T cells in healthy people across ages. This clonotype showed up just a few times. The germline V gene encodes CDR1 MGHRA and CDR2 YSYEKL. V lost 4 bases, J lost 5 bases, and 9 bases stayed unmatched. The CDR3 totals 16 residues. A second PCR of about 6 to 11 cycles used a sample-barcoded 5' primer and a J-beta primer mix. One entry per CDR3 protein results from TCRdb running MiXCR on the 5' RACE reads. The sample contains hundreds of thousands of distinct CDR3 sequences, under 65% of which appear only once. The sequence came from a woman older than 75 in good health. V is TRBV4-1 and J is TRBJ2-2, with TRBD2 identical over 8 bases. The sequenced sample consisted of blood. CDR3 sequence: CASSRPTSVGTGELFF. The CDR3 region has the DNA TGCGCCAGCAGCCGCCCGACTAGCGTGGGGACCGGGGAGCTGTTTTTT.